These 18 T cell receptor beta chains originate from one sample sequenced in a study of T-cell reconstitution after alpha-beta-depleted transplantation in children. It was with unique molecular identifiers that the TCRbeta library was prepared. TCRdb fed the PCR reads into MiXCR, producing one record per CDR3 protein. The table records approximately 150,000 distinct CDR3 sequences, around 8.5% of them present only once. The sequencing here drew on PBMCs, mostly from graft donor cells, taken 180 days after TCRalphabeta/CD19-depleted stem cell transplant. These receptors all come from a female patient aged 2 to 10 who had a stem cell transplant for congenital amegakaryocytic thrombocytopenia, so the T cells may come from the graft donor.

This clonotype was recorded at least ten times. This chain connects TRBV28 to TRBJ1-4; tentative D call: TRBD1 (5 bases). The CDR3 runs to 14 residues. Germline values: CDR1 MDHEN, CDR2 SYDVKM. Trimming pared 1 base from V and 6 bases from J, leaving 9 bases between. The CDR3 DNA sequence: TGTGCCAGCAGTTTATTCCAGGGCCATGAAAAACTGTTTTTT. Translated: CASSLFQGHEKLFF.

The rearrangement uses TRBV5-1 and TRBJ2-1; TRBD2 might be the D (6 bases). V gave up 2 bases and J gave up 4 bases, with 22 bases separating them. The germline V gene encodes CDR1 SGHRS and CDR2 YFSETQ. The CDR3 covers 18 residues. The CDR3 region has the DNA TGCGCCAGCAGCTTAAAAACCGGGAGAACAATATTATACAATGAGCAGTTCTTC. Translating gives CASSLKTGRTILYNEQFF.

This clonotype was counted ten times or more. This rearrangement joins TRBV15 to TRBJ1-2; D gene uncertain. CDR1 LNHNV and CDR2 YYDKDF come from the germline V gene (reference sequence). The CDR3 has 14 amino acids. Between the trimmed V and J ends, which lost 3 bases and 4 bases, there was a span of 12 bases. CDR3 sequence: CATSRPPVIYGYTF. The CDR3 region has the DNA TGTGCCACCAGCAGGCCCCCTGTCATCTATGGCTACACCTTC. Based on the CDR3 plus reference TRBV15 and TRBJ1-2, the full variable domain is DAMVIQNPRYQVTQFGKPVTLSCSQTLNHNVMYWYQQKSSQAPKLLFHYYDKDFNNEADTPDNFQSRRPNTSFCFLDIRSPGLGDTAMYLCATSRPPVIYGYTFGSGTRLTVV.

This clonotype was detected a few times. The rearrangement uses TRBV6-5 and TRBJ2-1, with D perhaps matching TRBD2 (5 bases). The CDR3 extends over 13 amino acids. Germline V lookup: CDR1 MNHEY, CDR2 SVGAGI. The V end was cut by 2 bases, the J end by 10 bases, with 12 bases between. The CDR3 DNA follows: TGTGCCAGCAGTTACCCCCTAGCTGAGGAGCAGTTCTTC. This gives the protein CASSYPLAEEQFF.

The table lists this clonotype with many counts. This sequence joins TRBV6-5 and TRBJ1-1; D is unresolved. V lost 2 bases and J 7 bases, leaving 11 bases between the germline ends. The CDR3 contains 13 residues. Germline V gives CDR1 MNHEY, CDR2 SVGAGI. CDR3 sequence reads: CASSYNRGNEAFF. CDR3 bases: TGTGCCAGCAGTTACAACCGGGGTAATGAAGCTTTCTTT.

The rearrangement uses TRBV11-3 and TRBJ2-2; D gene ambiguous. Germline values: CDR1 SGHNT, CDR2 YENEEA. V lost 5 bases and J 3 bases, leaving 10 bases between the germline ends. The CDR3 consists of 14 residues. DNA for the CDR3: TGTGCCAGCAGCGCTAGACCCGACACCGGGGAGCTGTTTTTT. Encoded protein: CASSARPDTGELFF. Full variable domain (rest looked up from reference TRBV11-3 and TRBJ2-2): EAGVVQSPRYKIIEKKQPVAFWCNPISGHNTLYWYLQNLGQGPELLIRYENEEAVDDSQLPKDRFSAERLKGVDSTLKIQPAELGDSAVYLCASSARPDTGELFFGEGSRLTVL.

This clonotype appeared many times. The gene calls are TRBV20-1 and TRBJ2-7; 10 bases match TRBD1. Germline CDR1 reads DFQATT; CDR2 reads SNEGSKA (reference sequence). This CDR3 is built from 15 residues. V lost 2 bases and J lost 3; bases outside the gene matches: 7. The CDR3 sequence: CSARQPGQGNYEQYF. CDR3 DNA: TGCAGTGCTAGACAACCGGGACAGGGGAACTACGAGCAGTACTTC.

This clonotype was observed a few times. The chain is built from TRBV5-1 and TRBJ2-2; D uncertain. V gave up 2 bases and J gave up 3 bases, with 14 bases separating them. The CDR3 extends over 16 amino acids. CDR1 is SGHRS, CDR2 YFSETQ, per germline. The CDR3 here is CASSLPGNTYTGELFF. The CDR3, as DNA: TGCGCCAGCAGCTTACCAGGCAACACCTACACCGGGGAGCTGTTTTTT. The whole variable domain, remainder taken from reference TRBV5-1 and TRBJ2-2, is KAGVTQTPRYLIKTRGQQVTLSCSPISGHRSVSWYQQTPGQGLQFLFEYFSETQRNKGNFPGRFSGRQFSNSRSEMNVSTLELGDSALYLCASSLPGNTYTGELFFGEGSRLTVL.

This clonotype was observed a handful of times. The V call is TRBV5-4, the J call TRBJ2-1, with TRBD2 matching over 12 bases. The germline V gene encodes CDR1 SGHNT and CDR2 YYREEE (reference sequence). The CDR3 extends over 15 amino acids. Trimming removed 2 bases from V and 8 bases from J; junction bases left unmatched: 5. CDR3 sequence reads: CASSFRLAGVDEQFF. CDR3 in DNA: TGTGCCAGCAGCTTCCGACTAGCGGGAGTGGATGAGCAGTTCTTC. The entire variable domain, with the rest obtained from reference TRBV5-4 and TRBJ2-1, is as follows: ETGVTQSPTHLIKTRGQQVTLRCSSQSGHNTVSWYQQALGQGPQFIFQYYREEENGRGNFPPRFSGLQFPNYSSELNVNALELDDSALYLCASSFRLAGVDEQFFGPGTRLTVL.

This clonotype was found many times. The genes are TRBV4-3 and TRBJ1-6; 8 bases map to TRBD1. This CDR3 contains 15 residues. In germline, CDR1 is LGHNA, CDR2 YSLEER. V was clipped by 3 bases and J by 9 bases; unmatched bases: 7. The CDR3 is CASSQDRASPSPLHF. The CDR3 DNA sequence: TGCGCCAGCAGCCAGGACAGGGCCTCTCCTTCACCCCTCCACTTT.

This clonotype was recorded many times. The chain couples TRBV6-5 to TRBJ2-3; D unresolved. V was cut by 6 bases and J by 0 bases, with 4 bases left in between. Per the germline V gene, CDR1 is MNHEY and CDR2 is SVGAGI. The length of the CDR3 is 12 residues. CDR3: CASRASTDTQYF. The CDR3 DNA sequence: TGTGCCAGCAGGGCTAGCACAGATACGCAGTATTTT.

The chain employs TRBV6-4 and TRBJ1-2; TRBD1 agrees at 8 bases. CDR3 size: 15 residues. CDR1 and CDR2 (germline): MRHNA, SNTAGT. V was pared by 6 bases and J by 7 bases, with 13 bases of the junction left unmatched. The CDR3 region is CASSPQGGGTGGYTF. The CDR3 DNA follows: TGTGCCAGCAGCCCACAGGGGGGAGGTACTGGTGGCTACACCTTC.

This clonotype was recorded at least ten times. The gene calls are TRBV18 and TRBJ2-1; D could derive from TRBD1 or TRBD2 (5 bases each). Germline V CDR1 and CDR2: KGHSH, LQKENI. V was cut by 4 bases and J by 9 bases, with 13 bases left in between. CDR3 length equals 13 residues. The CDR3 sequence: CASSLGRETEQFF. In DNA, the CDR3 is TGTGCCAGCTCACTGGGCAGGGAGACTGAGCAGTTCTTC. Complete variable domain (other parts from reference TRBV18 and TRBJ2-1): NAGVMQNPRHLVRRRGQEARLRCSPMKGHSHVYWYRQLPEEGLKFMVYLQKENIIDESGMPKERFSAEFPKEGPSILRIQQVVRGDSAAYFCASSLGRETEQFFGPGTRLTVL.

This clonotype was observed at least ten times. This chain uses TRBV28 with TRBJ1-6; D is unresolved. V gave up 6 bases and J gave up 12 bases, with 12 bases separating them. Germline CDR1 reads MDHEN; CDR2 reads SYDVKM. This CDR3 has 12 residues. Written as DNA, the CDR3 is TGTGCCAGCAGCTTCAACATGCTACCCCTCCACTTT. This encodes CASSFNMLPLHF.

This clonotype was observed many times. The DNA for the CDR3 is TGTGCCACCAGCAGAGATAGTGGACGGCAAGAGACCCAGTACTTC. It codes for CATSRDSGRQETQYF. The chain recombines TRBV15 with TRBJ2-5, with unresolved D. Germline CDR1 reads LNHNV; CDR2 reads YYDKDF (reference sequence). V was pared by 0 bases and J by 2 bases, with 10 bases between. The CDR3 loop spans 15 amino acids.

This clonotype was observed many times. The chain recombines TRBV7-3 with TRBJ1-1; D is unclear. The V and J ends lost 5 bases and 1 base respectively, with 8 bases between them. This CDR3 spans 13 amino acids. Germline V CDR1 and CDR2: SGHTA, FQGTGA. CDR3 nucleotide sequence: TGTGCCAGCAGCCTCATGCGGAACACTGAAGCTTTCTTT. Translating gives CASSLMRNTEAFF.

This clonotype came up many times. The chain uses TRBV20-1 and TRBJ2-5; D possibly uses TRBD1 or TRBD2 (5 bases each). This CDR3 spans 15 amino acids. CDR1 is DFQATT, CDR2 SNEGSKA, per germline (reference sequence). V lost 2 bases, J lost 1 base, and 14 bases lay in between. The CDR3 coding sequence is TGCAGTGCTAGATCTATGGGACGCACCCAAGAGACCCAGTACTTC. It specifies CSARSMGRTQETQYF.

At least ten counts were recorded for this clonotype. The CDR3 sequence is CASSYSNRNYEQYF. The DNA for the CDR3 is TGTGCCAGCAGTTACTCGAACAGGAACTACGAGCAGTACTTC. V and J are TRBV6-5 and TRBJ2-7; tentatively, D is TRBD1 (5 bases). CDR3 length: 14 residues. Trimming took 0 bases from V and 3 from J, leaving 9 bases between them. Germline V lookup: CDR1 MNHEY, CDR2 SVGAGI.